One and the same sample provided the 28 T cell receptor beta chains below, sequenced in a study of identical twins. TCRdb ran MiXCR on the 5' RACE reads and lists one entry per CDR3 protein. The data contain 450,000 or so distinct CDR3 sequences, 14% of them singletons. These data were likewise used in another study, on yellow fever vaccine responses in identical twins.

Sequencing was carried out using CD4+ T cells sorted from blood. All receptors derive from a woman aged 18-29 years in good health.

CDR3 region: CASSVGASIIYEQYF. Here the CDR3 DNA reads TGTGCCAGCAGCGTAGGGGCTAGCATTATCTACGAGCAGTACTTC. The chain carries TRBV9 and TRBJ2-7; perhaps TRBD2 as D (5 bases). From germline, CDR1 is SGDLS and CDR2 YYNGEE. The CDR3 spans 15 residues. The V end lost 0 bases, the J end lost 3 bases, and 13 bases lay between the germline ends.

V is TRBV3-1 and J is TRBJ2-7; 8 nucleotides align to TRBD1. CDR1 LGHDT and CDR2 YNNKEL come from the germline V gene (reference sequence). V was pared by 3 bases and J by 4 bases, with 11 bases of the junction left unmatched. The CDR3 sequence is 16 residues long. The CDR3, as DNA: TGTGCCAGCAGCCACCGACAGGGGAACCTAGCATACGAGCAGTACTTC. This encodes CASSHRQGNLAYEQYF.

As to this clonotype: This may stem from a read error, because a much larger clone lies one nucleotide away. The chain joins TRBV5-1 to TRBJ2-3, with no clear D. The CDR3 extends over 15 amino acids. Deletions cut 1 base from V and 0 bases from J, with 9 bases between. CDR1 is SGHRS and CDR2 is YFSETQ in the germline V gene. The CDR3 sequence is CASSLTPPSTDTQYF. The CDR3 DNA reads TGCGCCAGCAGCTTGACCCCGCCTAGCACAGATACGCAGTATTTT.

The chain recombines TRBV6-5 with TRBJ1-1; unclear D gene. Trimming took 0 bases from V and 4 from J, leaving 9 bases between them. Germline CDR1 reads MNHEY; CDR2 reads SVGAGI. This CDR3 is built from 14 residues. The CDR3 region is CASSYSPEVTEAFF. Written as DNA, the CDR3 is TGTGCCAGCAGTTACTCACCGGAAGTCACTGAAGCTTTCTTT.

At least ten counts were recorded for this clonotype. The J gene is TRBJ2-4, the V gene TRBV20-1; D is perhaps TRBD2 (6 bases). The germline gives CDR1 DFQATT, CDR2 SNEGSKA (reference sequence). Trimming removed 2 bases from V and 3 bases from J, with 11 bases in between. This CDR3 is 14 amino acids long. The CDR3 coding sequence is TGCAGTGCTAGAAGCAATAGCGGCAAAAACATTCAGTACTTC. As protein: CSARSNSGKNIQYF.

This clonotype turned up a few times. The rearrangement uses TRBV9 and TRBJ2-3, with D unresolved. The CDR3 totals 13 residues. Germline loops: CDR1 SGDLS, CDR2 YYNGEE. The V end lost 5 bases, the J end lost 4 bases, and 11 bases lay between the germline ends. The CDR3 is CASSASRADTQYF. CDR3 coding DNA: TGTGCCAGCAGTGCCTCTCGGGCAGATACGCAGTATTTT.

The V gene is TRBV29-1, the J gene TRBJ2-3; no clear D gene. Trimming cost V 7 bases and J 8 bases, with 13 bases left between them. CDR1 and CDR2 from the germline V gene are SQVTM and ANQGSEA. The CDR3 spans 11 residues. Written as DNA, the CDR3 is TGCAGCGCGACACCAGACTCTACGCAGTATTTT. This codes for CSATPDSTQYF.

This chain connects TRBV4-2 to TRBJ2-3, with D possibly matching TRBD2 (6 bases). From germline, CDR1 is LGHNA and CDR2 YNFKEQ. Trimming left V 1 base short and J 4 bases short, with 24 bases between. This CDR3 contains 19 residues. The CDR3 protein is CASSQGGVLSGSSSDTQYF. CDR3 nucleotides: TGTGCCAGCAGCCAAGGGGGGGTGCTCAGCGGGTCCTCTTCAGATACGCAGTATTTT.

This clonotype has a handful of counts. The V gene is TRBV29-1, the J gene TRBJ2-3; D possibly corresponds to TRBD1 (5 bases). Germline V gene sequence: CDR1 SQVTM, CDR2 ANQGSEA. V lost 5 bases and J lost 2, with 11 bases in between. This CDR3 contains 13 residues. This CDR3 reads CSVNEGDTDTQYF. The CDR3 region has the DNA TGCAGCGTTAATGAAGGGGACACAGATACGCAGTATTTT.

This clonotype was observed a few times. The gene calls are TRBV4-2 and TRBJ2-5; maybe TRBD2 (5 bases). V was shortened by 7 bases and J by 1 base, with 16 bases between the two germline ends. From germline, CDR1 is LGHNA and CDR2 YNFKEQ. The CDR3 is made up of 15 amino acids. The CDR3 loop reads CASNNPGRGQETQYF. In DNA, the CDR3 is TGTGCCAGCAACAATCCGGGCCGGGGCCAAGAGACCCAGTACTTC.

This clonotype came up a few times. The rearrangement joins TRBV12-3 or TRBV12-4 to TRBJ2-1; D unclear. Trimming took 7 bases from V and 10 from J, leaving 17 bases between them. The CDR3 covers 13 residues. The CDR3 DNA reads TGTGCCAGCACCATAGGACCTATTTGGGAGCAGTTCTTC. Amino acid sequence: CASTIGPIWEQFF.

This rearrangement joins TRBV24-1 to TRBJ2-2; perhaps TRBD1 as D (5 bases). The CDR3 totals 18 residues. Germline V gene data show CDR1 as KGHDR and CDR2 as SFDVKD. V lost 5 bases and J 0 bases, leaving 18 bases between the germline ends. The CDR3 DNA is TGTGCCACCAGTGCCCCTATTGGTGAGACAGCGAACACCGGGGAGCTGTTTTTT. This sequence encodes CATSAPIGETANTGELFF.

The chain employs TRBV29-1 and TRBJ1-2; possibly TRBD1 for D (5 bases). In germline, CDR1 is SQVTM, CDR2 ANQGSEA. This CDR3 contains 12 residues. V was clipped by 7 bases and J by 6 bases, with 15 bases between them. CDR3 coding DNA: TGCAGCGCGGCCGGGACTCCCGATGGCTACACCTTC. It encodes CSAAGTPDGYTF.

V is TRBV7-9 and J is TRBJ2-3; 9 bases agree with TRBD1. The CDR3 is 16 amino acids. Germline V gene lookup returns CDR1 SEHNR and CDR2 FQNEAQ (reference sequence). V lost 5 bases, J lost 2 bases, and 8 bases stayed unmatched. Here the CDR3 reads CASSPGQGILTDTQYF. CDR3 DNA: TGTGCCAGCAGCCCAGGACAGGGGATCCTCACAGATACGCAGTATTTT.

This clonotype has more than one count but fewer than ten. V usage is TRBV20-1 and J usage is TRBJ1-1, with no clear D. The CDR3 length is 14 residues. The germline V gene has CDR1 DFQATT and CDR2 SNEGSKA (reference sequence). The V end was cut by 3 bases, the J end by 0 bases, with 11 bases between. This CDR3 reads CSARRSGLNTEAFF. CDR3 DNA sequence: TGCAGTGCTAGGAGAAGTGGGTTGAACACTGAAGCTTTCTTT.

This sequence joins TRBV20-1 and TRBJ2-5; 7 bases are shared with TRBD2. In germline, CDR1 is DFQATT, CDR2 SNEGSKA (reference sequence). CDR3 size: 15 residues. Losses at the gene ends were 4 bases for V and 0 bases for J; bases not matched to a gene: 8. Here the CDR3 reads CSATPSGKYQETQYF. Written as DNA, the CDR3 is TGCAGTGCTACCCCGAGCGGGAAGTACCAAGAGACCCAGTACTTC.

With respect to this clonotype: This may be a read error, as it is one base from a much larger clone. V is TRBV29-1 and J is TRBJ2-3, with D hard to call. Per germline, CDR1 SQVTM and CDR2 ANQGSEA. V dropped 2 bases and J dropped 0 bases, with 3 bases sitting between them. CDR3 length: 12 residues. As DNA, the CDR3 is TGCAGCGTTGAACACAGCACAGATACGCAGTATTTT. It yields the protein CSVEHSTDTQYF.

The table lists this clonotype with many counts. The rearrangement uses TRBV20-1 and TRBJ2-3; 9 bases fit TRBD1. The V segment lost 6 bases and the J segment 3 bases; nucleotides outside the gene matches: 13. This CDR3 contains 16 residues. Germline V gene lookup returns CDR1 DFQATT and CDR2 SNEGSKA (reference sequence). Here the CDR3 reads CSAEVIGQGMTDTQYF. The CDR3 region has the DNA TGCAGTGCCGAAGTTATCGGACAGGGGATGACAGATACGCAGTATTTT.

The chain recombines TRBV29-1 with TRBJ2-5, with 8 bases that match TRBD1. The CDR3 consists of 13 residues. Germline-derived CDR1 and CDR2 are SQVTM and ANQGSEA. The V gene end was trimmed by 6 bases and the J gene end by 5 bases; junction bases not matched to a gene: 8. The CDR3 nucleotides are TGCAGCGTCACAACAGGGGGTCGTGAGACCCAGTACTTC. Translating gives CSVTTGGRETQYF.

This clonotype occurred many times. The genes are TRBV5-1 and TRBJ2-1; tentatively, D is TRBD2 (5 bases). The ends were cut back, 1 base at V and 6 bases at J, with 8 bases in the middle. CDR1 and CDR2 from the germline V gene are SGHRS and YFSETQ. The CDR3 extends over 13 amino acids. The CDR3, as DNA: TGCGCCAGCAGCTTGAAGACTACCAATGAGCAGTTCTTC. Residues: CASSLKTTNEQFF.

The gene calls are TRBV7-9 and TRBJ2-5, with no clear D. The germline gives CDR1 SEHNR, CDR2 FQNEAQ (reference sequence). V was trimmed by 4 bases and J by 11 bases, leaving 11 bases between them. This CDR3 region has 11 residues. Written as DNA, the CDR3 is TGTGCCAGCAGCTCCGGACCGGTACAGTACTTC. Protein product: CASSSGPVQYF.

The chain recombines TRBV24-1 with TRBJ2-1; D is perhaps TRBD2 (5 bases). The length of the CDR3 is 16 residues. V lost 4 bases to trimming and J lost 0 bases, with 12 bases between them. Looked up from germline, CDR1 is KGHDR and CDR2 is SFDVKD. CDR3 in amino acids: CATSDAHTSSYNEQFF. The CDR3 DNA follows: TGTGCCACCAGTGACGCGCATACTAGCTCCTACAATGAGCAGTTCTTC.

The chain uses TRBV12-3 or TRBV12-4 and TRBJ2-4; 7 positions match TRBD1. The CDR3 spans 15 residues. With V trimmed by 2 bases and J by 3 bases, 4 bases remained unmatched. CDR3 nucleotides: TGTGCCAGCAGTTTATGGCAGGGGGTCAAAAACATTCAGTACTTC. Amino acids: CASSLWQGVKNIQYF.

This clonotype turned up a few times. The chain uses TRBV11-1 and TRBJ2-1; perhaps TRBD1 as D (5 bases). The CDR3 runs to 13 residues. In germline, CDR1 is SGHAT, CDR2 FQDESV (reference sequence). V gave up 5 bases and J gave up 3 bases, with 8 bases separating them. The CDR3 bases are TGTGCCAGCAGCGACCAGGGCTACAATGAGCAGTTCTTC. Translation gives CASSDQGYNEQFF.

This clonotype was counted at least ten times. The rearrangement uses TRBV6-5 and TRBJ1-2; no firm D call. V lost 5 bases to trimming and J lost 2 bases, with 6 bases between them. This CDR3 is 12 amino acids long. From germline, CDR1 is MNHEY and CDR2 SVGAGI. CDR3: CASSQGNYGYTF. In DNA form, the CDR3 reads TGTGCCAGCAGTCAAGGGAACTATGGCTACACCTTC.

V is TRBV2 and J is TRBJ2-1; TRBD2 matches 9 bases. Germline CDR1 is SNHLY and CDR2 is FYNNEI. J gave up 5 bases and V 4 bases, and 6 bases lay outside the gene matches. The CDR3 totals 15 residues. CDR3 sequence reads: CASSGAGGIHNEQFF. Written as DNA, the CDR3 is TGTGCCAGCAGTGGAGCGGGGGGTATTCACAATGAGCAGTTCTTC.

This clonotype was seen many times. The CDR3 DNA reads TGTGCCAGCATCCACAGCAACGGCCTCCGGAGAGATGGCTACACCTTC. The encoded protein is CASIHSNGLRRDGYTF. The chain carries TRBV7-9 and TRBJ1-2; D not resolved. V was pared by 7 bases and J by 6 bases, with 24 bases between. CDR1 and CDR2 from the germline V gene are SEHNR and FQNEAQ (reference sequence). This CDR3 is 16 amino acids long.

The genes are TRBV30 and TRBJ2-5; D is ambiguous. V lost 0 bases and J lost 7, with 12 bases in between. Germline CDR1 GTSNPN, CDR2 SVGIG (reference sequence). The CDR3 totals 13 residues. This chain's CDR3 is CAWSVNGLGTQYF. The CDR3 bases are TGTGCCTGGAGTGTAAATGGCTTGGGGACCCAGTACTTC.